One and the same sample provided the 27 T cell receptor beta chains below, sequenced in a study of Tregs in tolerant kidney transplant recipients. Profiled with immunoSEQ multiplex PCR; TCRdb holds only in-frame clones, not every one. Seen in this sample are about 30,000 clones; the ten most common clones hold around 14%. The specimen was CD8+ T cells from blood, collected before the transplant. The receptor source for this set is a human donor who received a combined kidney and bone marrow transplant.

Concerning this clone itself: The read finishes 3 residues shy of the CDR3 end, and the germline J gene is used to complete it. The gene calls are TRBV28 and TRBJ1-5; 10 bases fit TRBD1. J lost 5 bases, V lost 4 bases, and 8 bases had no gene match. Germline CDR1 and CDR2: MDHEN and SYDVKM. CDR3 size: 16 residues. The CDR3 here is CASSSSPTGGHQPQHF. The sequenced CDR3 bases are TGTGCCAGCAGTTCCTCCCCGACAGGGGGCCATCAGCCC.

A word on this clone: Read sequence stops 3 residues before the CDR3 end, and the germline J gene provides the missing end. The rearrangement links TRBV6-2 or TRBV6-3 to TRBJ2-2, with D possibly being TRBD2 (6 bases). In germline, CDR1 is MNHEY, CDR2 SVGEGT. Trimming removed 4 bases at V and 4 bases at J, with 16 bases between. This CDR3 comprises 16 residues. The CDR3 bases that were read are TGTGCCAGCAGTTCCTTTACTAGCCGCGGCACCGGGGAG. Its protein is CASSSFTSRGTGE. The entire CDR3 is CASSSFTSRGTGELFF.

Details on this clone: The read ends 3 residues early relative to the CDR3; the germline J gene fills the gap. The V gene is TRBV9, the J gene TRBJ2-2; D is undetermined. The CDR3 is 12 residues long. Germline V lookup: CDR1 SGDLS, CDR2 YYNGEE. V was trimmed by 3 bases and J by 4 bases, leaving 4 bases between them. The DNA read from the CDR3 is TGTGCCAGCAGCGGTATCACCGGGGAG. It translates to CASSGITGE. The complete CDR3 protein is CASSGITGELFF.

A remark on this clone: The CDR3 end is not reached by the read, which stops 3 residues before it; the germline J gene fills it in. The chain has TRBV16 and TRBJ1-1; D not certain. V gave up 0 bases and J gave up 5 bases, with 7 bases separating them. This CDR3 has 13 amino acids. The V gene's germline CDR1 is KGHSY and CDR2 FQNENV. CDR3 protein: CASSQSGYTEAFF. CDR3 bases read: TGTGCCAGCAGCCAATCAGGGTATACTGAA.

Of note for this clone: From the germline J gene comes the end of the CDR3, since the read stops 3 residues before it. This rearrangement joins TRBV5-1 to TRBJ2-2; 7 bases are shared with TRBD2. The CDR3 sequence is 13 residues long. Germline loops: CDR1 SGHRS, CDR2 YFSETQ. J lost 6 bases, V lost 3 bases, and 2 bases had no gene match. The CDR3 sequence is CASSWAGAGELFF. The CDR3 DNA, read in part, is TGCGCCAGCAGCTGGGCGGGGGCCGGGGAG.

A note on this clone: The CDR3 end falls 3 residues outside the read, so it is completed with the germline J gene. The V call is TRBV6-2 or TRBV6-3, the J call TRBJ2-6; D gene ambiguous. The CDR3 consists of 14 residues. Trimming stripped 8 bases from V and 2 bases from J, with 10 bases between. Germline lookup yields CDR1 MNHEY and CDR2 SVGEGT. The CDR3 spells CASRMGAGANVLTF. The CDR3 bases that were read are TGTGCCAGCCGGATGGGCGCTGGGGCCAACGTC.

Regarding this clone: The observed sequence ends 3 residues before the CDR3 terminus, with the missing tail filled in from the germline J gene. The gene calls are TRBV19 and TRBJ2-7; D is unclear. The germline gives CDR1 LNHDA, CDR2 SQIVND (reference sequence). V shed 5 bases and J shed 2 bases, with 7 bases lying between them. CDR3 length: 12 amino acids. The part of the CDR3 DNA that was read is TGTGCCAGTAGTCCAAGCCCCTACGAG. It yields the protein CASSPSPYE. Given in full, the CDR3 is CASSPSPYEQYF.

On this clone itself: With the read ending 3 residues before the CDR3 end, the germline J gene is used to fill in that end. The chain is built from TRBV29-1 and TRBJ2-3; the match to TRBD2 covers 9 bases. The CDR3 is 13 residues long. Germline assignment: CDR1 SQVTM and CDR2 ANQGSEA. With V trimmed by 4 bases and J by 6 bases, 5 bases remained unmatched. Partial CDR3 DNA: TGCAGCGTTGTTAGCGGGAGTATGGATACG. Amino acid sequence: CSVVSGSMDT. The full CDR3 sequence reads CSVVSGSMDTQYF.

About this clone itself: The sequenced fragment ends 3 residues before the CDR3 boundary, so the rest is inferred from the germline J gene. The chain uses TRBV19 and TRBJ1-5; D might be TRBD1 (5 bases). There are 20 residues in the CDR3. Trimming stripped 5 bases from V and 0 bases from J, with 26 bases between. CDR1 is LNHDA, CDR2 SQIVND, per germline (reference sequence). CDR3 bases read: TGTGCCAGTAGTTTGCGGCAGGGAGAGATTAACGGACGTAGCAATCAGCCC. Translated, it gives CASSLRQGEINGRSNQP. The complete CDR3 reads CASSLRQGEINGRSNQPQHF.

As concerns this clone: Read data end 3 residues before the CDR3 end; the end is taken from the germline J gene. This chain uses TRBV13 with TRBJ1-4; 10 bases are shared with TRBD1. The germline V gene encodes CDR1 PRHDT and CDR2 FYEKMQ (reference sequence). Losses at the gene ends were 4 bases for V and 7 bases for J; bases not matched to a gene: 9. The CDR3 runs 16 residues. Here the CDR3 reads CASSYRDRGPAEKLFF. Partial CDR3 DNA: TGTGCCAGCAGCTACCGAGACAGGGGGCCGGCTGAAAAA. Together with reference TRBV13 and TRBJ1-4, the CDR3 gives the full variable domain: AAGVIQSPRHLIKEKRETATLKCYPIPRHDTVYWYQQGPGQDPQFLISFYEKMQSDKGSIPDRFSAQQFSDYHSELNMSSLELGDSALYFCASSYRDRGPAEKLFFGSGTQLSVL.

Turning to this clone: A read error may account for a junction end that differs from germline. Read sequence stops 3 residues before the CDR3 end, and the germline J gene provides the missing end. The rearrangement links TRBV4-2 to TRBJ2-7; 10 bases match TRBD2. CDR3 length: 18 residues. CDR1 is LGHNA, CDR2 YNFKEQ, per germline. The covered CDR3 bases are TGCGCCAGCAGCCAAGATGGGAGCCTAGCGGGAGAGGCCTACGAG. Amino acids: CASSQDGSLAGEAYE. The complete CDR3 reads CASSQDGSLAGEAYEQYF.

A remark on this clone: With the read ending 3 residues before the CDR3 end, the germline J gene is used to fill in that end. The chain is built from TRBV5-1 and TRBJ1-2; 9 bases fit TRBD1. Per the germline V gene, CDR1 is SGHRS and CDR2 is YFSETQ. The CDR3 has 16 amino acids. This CDR3 is CASSDIRDRVGLGYTF. The sequenced CDR3 bases are TGCGCCAGCAGCGATATCCGGGACAGGGTGGGTTTAGGC.

Remarks on this clone: Read data end 3 residues before the CDR3 end; the end is taken from the germline J gene. This rearrangement joins TRBV20-1 to TRBJ2-7, with a tentative D call TRBD1 (5 bases). CDR3 length equals 16 residues. Germline CDR1 reads DFQATT; CDR2 reads SNEGSKA (reference sequence). With 5 bases removed from V and 2 bases from J, the gap between germline ends came to 22 bases. CDR3 loop: CSALLDPGNIPYEQYF. The CDR3 DNA, read in part, is TGCAGTGCTCTTTTGGACCCAGGGAATATCCCCTACGAG.

As concerns this clone: Coverage ceases 3 residues before the CDR3 finishes, and the germline J gene fills in the end. The rearrangement links TRBV30 to TRBJ2-7; TRBD1 agrees at 10 bases. This CDR3 is built from 14 residues. Germline V CDR1 and CDR2: GTSNPN, SVGIG (reference sequence). The V gene end was trimmed by 2 bases and the J gene end by 3 bases; junction bases not matched to a gene: 4. CDR3 in amino acids: CAWSTGQGFYEQYF. The sequenced CDR3 bases are TGTGCCTGGAGTACGGGACAGGGGTTCTACGAG.

Comment on this clone: The CDR3 end lies 3 residues beyond the end of the read and is filled in from the germline J gene. The V and J genes are TRBV7-8 and TRBJ1-4, with D unclear. CDR1 and CDR2 (germline): SGHVS, FQNEAQ. CDR3 length equals 15 residues. Between the trimmed V and J ends, which lost 3 bases and 7 bases, there was a span of 15 bases. CDR3 bases read: TGTGCCAGCAGCTTTTTCGCGGACTTGGGTGAAAAA. Translating gives CASSFFADLGEK. The whole CDR3 protein is CASSFFADLGEKLFF.

As for this clone: Sequencing ends 3 residues short of the CDR3 end; the germline J gene provides the rest. The chain uses TRBV30 and TRBJ2-7, with 10 bases fitting TRBD1. V trimming: 1 base; J trimming: 0 bases; junction bases outside the gene matches: 3. Germline-derived CDR1 and CDR2 are GTSNPN and SVGIG (reference sequence). The CDR3 sequence is 15 residues long. CDR3 region: CAWSAGQGDSYEQYF. The sequenced part of the CDR3 DNA is TGTGCCTGGAGTGCCGGACAGGGGGACTCCTACGAG.

As to this clone: The read ends 3 residues early relative to the CDR3; the germline J gene fills the gap. The V gene is TRBV11-2, the J gene TRBJ2-7; TRBD1 matches 9 bases. This CDR3 is built from 15 residues. V shed 6 bases and J 5 bases; nucleotides not matched to a gene: 11. The germline V gene encodes CDR1 SGHAT and CDR2 FQNNGV. CDR3 DNA, as far as it was read: TGTGCCAGCAGATACACCGGGACAGGGTATGACGAG. Residues: CASRYTGTGYDE. The full-length CDR3 reads as CASRYTGTGYDEQYF.

In regard to this clone: Coverage ceases 3 residues before the CDR3 finishes, and the germline J gene fills in the end. The V and J genes are TRBV7-7 and TRBJ2-6; D gene unclear. The CDR3 consists of 15 residues. Germline V lookup: CDR1 SSHAT, CDR2 FNYEAQ (reference sequence). This CDR3 is CASSPFSSGANVLTF. Incomplete CDR3 DNA: TGTGCTAGCTCCCCCTTCAGCTCTGGGGCCAACGTC. The full variable domain, in which reference TRBV7-7 and TRBJ2-6 provide the parts outside the CDR3, is GAGVSQSPRYKVTKRGQDVTLRCDPISSHATLYWYQQALGQGPEFLTYFNYEAQPDKSGLPSDRFSAERPEGSISTLTIQRTEQRDSAMYRCASSPFSSGANVLTFGAGSRLTVL.

Worth noting for this clone: The read falls 3 residues short of the CDR3 end, and the missing part is taken from the germline J gene. The chain is built from TRBV20-1 and TRBJ1-1; no clear D gene. Germline V gene sequence: CDR1 DFQATT, CDR2 SNEGSKA (reference sequence). The CDR3 runs 16 residues. Deletions cut 5 bases from V and 0 bases from J, with 19 bases between. The CDR3 reads CSAYSPGVPMNTEAFF. Incomplete CDR3 DNA: TGCAGTGCTTATAGCCCCGGAGTCCCTATGAACACTGAA.

In regard to this clone: The CDR3 extends 3 residues past the end of the read, so its final part is completed from the germline J gene. The chain joins TRBV10-3 to TRBJ1-2; D call uncertain. There are 14 residues in the CDR3. Per germline, CDR1 ENHRY and CDR2 SYGVKD. Between the trimmed V and J ends, which lost 6 bases and 0 bases, there was a span of 11 bases. The CDR3 DNA, read in part, is TGTGCCATCAGGCCGATCCAGTCTAACTATGGC. This sequence encodes CAIRPIQSNYG. The entire CDR3 protein is CAIRPIQSNYGYTF.

A remark on this clone: The missing CDR3 end, 3 residues past where the read stops, is filled in from the germline J gene. The chain combines TRBV19 with TRBJ1-2, with D tentatively TRBD1 (5 bases). The V gene's germline CDR1 is LNHDA and CDR2 SQIVND (reference sequence). The CDR3 contains 13 residues. V lost 3 bases to trimming and J lost 6 bases, with 11 bases between them. CDR3 bases read: TGTGCCAGTAGTATCCGTCAGGGAAATGGC. It yields the protein CASSIRQGNG. The entire CDR3 reads CASSIRQGNGYTF.

On this clone itself: Coverage ceases 3 residues before the CDR3 finishes, and the germline J gene fills in the end. The chain uses TRBV7-9 and TRBJ1-4; TRBD1 matches 7 bases. In germline, CDR1 is SEHNR, CDR2 FQNEAQ (reference sequence). This CDR3 has 15 residues. J gave up 2 bases and V 5 bases, and 5 bases lay outside the gene matches. The part of the CDR3 DNA that was read is TGTGCCAGCAGCCCCACAGGGGCGACTAATGAAAAA. Encoded protein: CASSPTGATNEK. The complete CDR3 protein is CASSPTGATNEKLFF.

About this clone: The DNA ends 3 residues before the CDR3 does, and the rest of the CDR3 is filled in from the germline J gene. The V call is TRBV20-1, the J call TRBJ2-7, with 9 bases fitting TRBD1. V dropped 0 bases and J dropped 6; count of bases not matched to a gene: 6. CDR1 is DFQATT and CDR2 is SNEGSKA in the germline V gene (reference sequence). This CDR3 comprises 14 residues. The CDR3 loop is CSARDLQGAFEQYF. CDR3 DNA (partial): TGCAGTGCTAGAGATCTACAGGGGGCATTCGAG.

Comments on this clone: The read comes to an end 3 residues before the CDR3 does, leaving the germline J gene to fill in the end. V is TRBV19 and J is TRBJ2-2; 11 bases map to TRBD2. The CDR3 spans 18 residues. Per the germline V gene, CDR1 is LNHDA and CDR2 is SQIVND (reference sequence). The junction had 6 bases not matched to a gene; V was cut back by 3 bases and J by 0 bases. The CDR3 loop is CASSISATSGANTGELFF. The sequenced part of the CDR3 DNA is TGTGCCAGTAGTATTAGCGCGACTAGCGGGGCGAACACCGGGGAG.

Regarding this clone: The read halts 3 residues ahead of the CDR3 end, with the missing end drawn from the germline J gene. J is TRBJ2-3 and V is TRBV6-4; the match to TRBD2 covers 9 bases. After removal of 6 bases from V and 0 bases from J, the junction contained 7 bases not matched to a gene. Germline V gene data show CDR1 as MRHNA and CDR2 as SNTAGT. The CDR3 runs 16 residues. CDR3 DNA (partial): TGTGCCAGCAGCGAGCAAGCGGGAGGAAGCACAGATACG. Its translation: CASSEQAGGSTDT. The CDR3 reads in full as CASSEQAGGSTDTQYF.

Regarding this clone: Read sequence stops 3 residues before the CDR3 end, and the germline J gene provides the missing end. The genes are TRBV6-1 and TRBJ1-1; 8 nucleotides align to TRBD1. The V gene end was trimmed by 3 bases and the J gene end by 1 base; junction bases not matched to a gene: 4. The CDR3 is 15 residues long. CDR1 MNHNS and CDR2 SASEGT come from the germline V gene. The CDR3 DNA, read in part, is TGTGCCAGCAGTGATCGACAGGGGACGAACACTGAA. Protein product: CASSDRQGTNTE. In full, the CDR3 is CASSDRQGTNTEAFF.

Comment on this clone: The read gets to within 3 residues of the CDR3 end, and the germline J gene fills in the rest. This chain joins TRBV20-1 and TRBJ1-1; D gene unclear. This CDR3 comprises 13 residues. V was clipped by 6 bases and J by 1 base, with 12 bases between them. The germline V gene encodes CDR1 DFQATT and CDR2 SNEGSKA (reference sequence). The CDR3 bases that were read are TGCAGTGCCACCCGGGTGGCGAACACTGAA. It translates to CSATRVANTE. The CDR3 as a whole reads CSATRVANTEAFF.